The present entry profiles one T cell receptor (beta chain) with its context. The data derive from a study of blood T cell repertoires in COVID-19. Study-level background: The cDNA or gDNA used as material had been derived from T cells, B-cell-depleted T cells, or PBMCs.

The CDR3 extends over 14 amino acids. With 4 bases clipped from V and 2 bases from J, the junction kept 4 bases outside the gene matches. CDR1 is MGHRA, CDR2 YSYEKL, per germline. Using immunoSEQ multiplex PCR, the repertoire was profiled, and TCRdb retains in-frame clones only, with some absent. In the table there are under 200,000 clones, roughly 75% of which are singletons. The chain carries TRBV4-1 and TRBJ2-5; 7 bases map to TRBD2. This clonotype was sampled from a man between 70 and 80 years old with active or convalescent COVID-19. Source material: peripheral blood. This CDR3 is CASSPGRAQETQYF. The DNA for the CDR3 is TGCGCCAGCAGCCCGGGGAGGGCTCAAGAGACCCAGTACTTC.